This TCR beta chain derives from a study of shared clonotypes between healthy human individuals. Study-wide background: Three CD4 naive, three CD4 memory, two CD8 naive and one CD8 memory plate were used per donor. Study results and caveats: Researchers sampled blood only, noting tissue repertoires likely differ. Relative to their counterparts shared across all four donors, non-shared clonotypes exhibited diminished generation probabilities.

Comment on this clone: Antigen specificity is unknown.

CD45RO-negative, CCR7-positively selected cells formed the naive CD8 fraction, excluding terminally differentiated effector memory CD45RA+ cells. Nashville, Tennessee was home to all donors, who were Caucasian adults. The CDR3 loop spans 15 amino acids. V lost 7 bases and J 0 bases, leaving 14 bases between the germline ends. CDR1 SNHLY and CDR2 FYNNEI come from the germline V gene. Clones were sequenced by immunoSEQ multiplex PCR, and TCRdb holds only the in-frame ones, with some missing. The sample consists of 2 million or so clones, roughly 94% of them appearing once. The V call is TRBV2, the J call TRBJ2-3; D unresolved. The specimen was naive CD8+ T cells sorted from blood. This TCR was recovered from a man in his late teens or twenties in good health. The DNA for the CDR3 is TGTGCCAGCACACTGACGGCGCCGAGCACAGATACGCAGTATTTT. Translation: CASTLTAPSTDTQYF.